Each of the 13 T cell receptor beta chains below was sequenced from the same sample in a study of OX40 agonist ivuxolimab in advanced cancers. Repertoires were generated with immunoSEQ multiplex PCR, while TCRdb's copy carries only in-frame clones and drops some. The sample includes roughly 35,000 clones, roughly 80% of them seen just once. The starting material was CD4+ or CD8+ T cells sorted from blood, obtained in a trial of the OX40 agonist ivuxolimab. The receptors come from an adult with an advanced solid tumor such as melanoma, head and neck, liver or kidney cancer.

V and J are TRBV28 and TRBJ2-7; 8 nucleotides align to TRBD2. The germline CDR1 and CDR2 sequences are MDHEN and SYDVKM. The CDR3 has 14 amino acids. V was pared by 10 bases and J by 1 base, with 9 bases of the junction left unmatched. In DNA, the CDR3 is TGTGCCATCGGGGGGGCAGGCGGATCCTACGAGCAGTACTTC. Encoded protein: CAIGGAGGSYEQYF.

V is TRBV7-2 and J is TRBJ2-1; D remains ambiguous. Trimming removed 1 base from V and 14 bases from J, with 9 bases in between. The CDR3 spans 11 residues. Germline V lookup: CDR1 SGHTA, CDR2 FQGNSA. CDR3 nucleotide sequence: TGTGCCAGCAGCTTAGAGGTAGAGGAGTTCTTC. Protein sequence: CASSLEVEEFF. The variable domain in full, completed from reference TRBV7-2 and TRBJ2-1, reads GAGVSQSPSNKVTEKGKDVELRCDPISGHTALYWYRQSLGQGLEFLIYFQGNSAPDKSGLPSDRFSAERTGGSVSTLTIQRTQQEDSAVYLCASSLEVEEFFGPGTRLTVL.

The chain is built from TRBV11-2 and TRBJ2-1; D unclear. The CDR3 has 12 residues. Trimming left V 2 bases short and J 6 bases short, with 5 bases between. Germline loops: CDR1 SGHAT, CDR2 FQNNGV. The chain's CDR3 is CASSLNANEQFF. As DNA, the CDR3 is TGTGCCAGCAGCTTAAACGCCAATGAGCAGTTCTTC.

Comments on this clone: One junction end does not reproduce the germline sequence, and a read error may be involved. The same CDR3 is also encoded by other DNA sequences in this sample. The rearrangement uses TRBV18 and TRBJ1-1; TRBD1 is a possible D gene (5 bases). From germline, CDR1 is KGHSH and CDR2 LQKENI. CDR3 length: 13 residues. CDR3 amino acids: CASSLTANTEAFF. The CDR3 DNA reads as TGTGCCAGCTCCCTGACAGCGAACACTGAGGCTTTCTTT.

A single count supports this clone. The rearrangement uses TRBV15 and TRBJ1-4; 8 bases line up with TRBD1. V dropped 6 bases and J dropped 4; count of bases not matched to a gene: 4. CDR1 and CDR2 from the germline V gene are LNHNV and YYDKDF (reference sequence). This CDR3 spans 14 amino acids. The CDR3 here is CATSPDRVNEKLFF. The CDR3 DNA reads TGTGCCACCAGTCCGGACAGGGTTAATGAAAAACTGTTTTTT.

The V and J genes are TRBV7-6 and TRBJ2-1, with TRBD1 matching over 8 bases. This CDR3 is built from 17 residues. Looked up from germline, CDR1 is SGHVS and CDR2 is FNYEAQ. V was pared by 5 bases and J by 0 bases, with 9 bases of the junction left unmatched. The CDR3 DNA sequence: TGTGCCAGCAGCAACCCTTCAACAGGGGGCTCCTACAATGAGCAGTTCTTC. Its translation is CASSNPSTGGSYNEQFF.

The chain recombines TRBV7-2 with TRBJ2-7; D is perhaps TRBD1 (5 bases). This CDR3 contains 14 residues. Between the trimmed V and J ends, which lost 3 bases and 1 base, there was a span of 10 bases. From germline, CDR1 is SGHTA and CDR2 FQGNSA. CDR3 DNA sequence: TGTGCCAGCAGCTTGACAGTAACGTCCTACGAGCAGTACTTC. It yields the protein CASSLTVTSYEQYF.

CDR3 bases: TGTGCCAGCAGAGTGGACAGCCTTATGAACACTGAAGCTTTCTTT. The encoded protein is CASRVDSLMNTEAFF. J is TRBJ1-1 and V is TRBV6-6; D might be TRBD1 (6 bases). Trimming stripped 6 bases from V and 0 bases from J, with 14 bases between. CDR1 and CDR2 (germline): MNHNY, SVGAGI (reference sequence). The CDR3 extends over 15 amino acids.

V is TRBV5-1 and J is TRBJ1-1, with no clear D. CDR1 SGHRS and CDR2 YFSETQ come from the germline V gene. The CDR3 is 13 residues long. The V end lost 0 bases, the J end lost 1 base, and 4 bases lay between the germline ends. The CDR3 sequence is CASSLAQNTEAFF. CDR3 DNA sequence: TGCGCCAGCAGCTTGGCTCAGAACACTGAAGCTTTCTTT.

The rearrangement uses TRBV11-3 and TRBJ1-2, with D unresolved. V dropped 3 bases and J dropped 4 bases, with 12 bases sitting between them. This CDR3 comprises 14 residues. Germline V gene lookup returns CDR1 SGHNT and CDR2 YENEEA. CDR3 region: CASSLGNSGYGYTF. CDR3 DNA sequence: TGTGCCAGCAGCTTGGGGAATTCGGGCTATGGCTACACCTTC.

A few counts support this clone. The chain uses TRBV10-3 and TRBJ2-2; D might be TRBD1 (5 bases). Trimming removed 0 bases from V and 4 bases from J, with 6 bases in between. From germline, CDR1 is ENHRY and CDR2 SYGVKD. The length of the CDR3 is 14 residues. The CDR3 DNA reads as TGTGCCATCAGTGAGTCGGGGCCCACCGGGGAGCTGTTTTTT. Translation gives CAISESGPTGELFF.

V and J are TRBV7-3 and TRBJ2-5; 7 nucleotides line up with TRBD2. V was pared by 0 bases and J by 3 bases, with 10 bases of the junction left unmatched. The CDR3 covers 17 residues. Germline V gene data show CDR1 as SGHTA and CDR2 as FQGTGA. The CDR3: CASSLTGRQGSKETQYF. The CDR3 DNA sequence: TGTGCCAGCAGCTTAACCGGGAGGCAGGGCTCTAAAGAGACCCAGTACTTC. Full variable domain (outside the CDR3, taken from reference TRBV7-3 and TRBJ2-5): GAGVSQTPSNKVTEKGKYVELRCDPISGHTALYWYRQSLGQGPEFLIYFQGTGAADDSGLPNDRFFAVRPEGSVSTLKIQRTERGDSAVYLCASSLTGRQGSKETQYFGPGTRLLVL.

This chain joins TRBV18 and TRBJ1-3; no firm D call. The germline V gene encodes CDR1 KGHSH and CDR2 LQKENI. V was clipped by 5 bases and J by 0 bases, with 8 bases between them. This CDR3 comprises 14 residues. The CDR3 DNA sequence: TGTGCCAGCTCAGGCGGAGCCTCTGGAAACACCATATATTTT. Translation gives CASSGGASGNTIYF.